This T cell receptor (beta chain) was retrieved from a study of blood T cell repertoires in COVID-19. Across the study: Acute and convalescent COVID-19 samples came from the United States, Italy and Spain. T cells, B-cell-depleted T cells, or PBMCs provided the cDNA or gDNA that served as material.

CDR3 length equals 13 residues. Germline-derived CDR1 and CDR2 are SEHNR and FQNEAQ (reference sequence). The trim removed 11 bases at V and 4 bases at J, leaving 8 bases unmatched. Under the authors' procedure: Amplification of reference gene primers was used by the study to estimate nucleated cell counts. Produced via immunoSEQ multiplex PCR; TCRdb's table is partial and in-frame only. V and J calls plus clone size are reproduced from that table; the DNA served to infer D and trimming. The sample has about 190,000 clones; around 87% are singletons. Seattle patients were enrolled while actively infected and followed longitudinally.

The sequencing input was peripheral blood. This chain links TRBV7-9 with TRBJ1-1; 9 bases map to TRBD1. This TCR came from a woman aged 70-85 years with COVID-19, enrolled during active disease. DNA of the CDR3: TGTGCCGCGACCAAGACAGGGGGCACTGAAGCTTTCTTT. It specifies CAATKTGGTEAFF.